This TCR beta chain was identified in a study of T-cell reconstitution after alpha-beta-depleted transplantation in children. Study-wide findings and caveats: Newly produced T cells mostly provided counts and TCRbeta diversity after one year, as hyperexpanded clones declined. Roughly two months post-transplant, alpha-beta T cells reportedly originated from several hundred graft clones that had expanded. Surviving recipient T cells and intrathymic progenitors accounted for some patients' high TCRbeta diversity at day 60.

A word on this clonotype: No antigen is known for it.

Germline-derived CDR1 and CDR2 are KGHSH and LQKENI. The V end was cut by 3 bases, the J end by 7 bases, with 16 bases between. This CDR3 is 15 amino acids long. Unique molecular identifiers were incorporated during preparation of the TCRbeta library. TCRdb processed the PCR reads anew with MiXCR; each CDR3 protein has one entry. The repertoire holds roughly 790,000 distinct CDR3 sequences, around 15% seen once, with under 6% in the top ten. This rearrangement joins TRBV18 to TRBJ2-1, with D tentatively TRBD1 or TRBD2 (5 bases each). The receptor's source is a male patient between 10 and 17 years old who had a stem cell transplant for acute lymphoblastic leukemia, so the T cells may come from the graft donor. This material consisted of PBMCs, mostly from graft donor cells, taken 360 days after TCRalphabeta/CD19-depleted stem cell transplant. The DNA of the CDR3 is TGTGCCAGCTCACCCGGGACGCCTCTAGGGAATGAGCAGTTCTTC. Its translation is CASSPGTPLGNEQFF.